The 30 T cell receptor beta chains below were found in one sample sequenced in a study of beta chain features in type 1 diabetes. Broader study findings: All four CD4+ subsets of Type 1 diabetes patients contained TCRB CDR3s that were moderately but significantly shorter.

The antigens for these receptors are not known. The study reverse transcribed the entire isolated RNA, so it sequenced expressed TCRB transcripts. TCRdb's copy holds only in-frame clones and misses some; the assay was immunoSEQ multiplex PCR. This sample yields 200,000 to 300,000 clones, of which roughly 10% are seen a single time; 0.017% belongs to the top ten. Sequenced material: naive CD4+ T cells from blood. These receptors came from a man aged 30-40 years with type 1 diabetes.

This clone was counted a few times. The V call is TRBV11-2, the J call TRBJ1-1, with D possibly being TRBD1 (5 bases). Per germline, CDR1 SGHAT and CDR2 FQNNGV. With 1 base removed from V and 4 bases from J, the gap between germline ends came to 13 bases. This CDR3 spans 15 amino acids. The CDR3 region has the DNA TGTGCCAGCAGCTTAGTGCGGGGGAGGGGCACTGAAGCTTTCTTT. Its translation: CASSLVRGRGTEAFF. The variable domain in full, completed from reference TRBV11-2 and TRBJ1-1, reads EAGVAQSPRYKIIEKRQSVAFWCNPISGHATLYWYQQILGQGPKLLIQFQNNGVVDDSQLPKDRFSAERLKGVDSTLKIQPAKLEDSAVYLCASSLVRGRGTEAFFGQGTRLTVV.

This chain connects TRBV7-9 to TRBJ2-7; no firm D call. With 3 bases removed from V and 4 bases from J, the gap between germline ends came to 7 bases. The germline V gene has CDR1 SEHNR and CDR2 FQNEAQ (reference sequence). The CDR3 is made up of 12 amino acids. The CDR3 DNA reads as TGTGCCAGCAGCTTGACAACTTACGAGCAGTACTTC. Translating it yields CASSLTTYEQYF.

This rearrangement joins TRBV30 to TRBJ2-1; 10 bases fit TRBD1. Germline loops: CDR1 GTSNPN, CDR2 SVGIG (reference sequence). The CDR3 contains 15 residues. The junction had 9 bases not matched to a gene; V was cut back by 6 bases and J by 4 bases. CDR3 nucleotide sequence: TGTGCCTGCCCTTCCCGGGACAGGGGATACAATGAGCAGTTCTTC. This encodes CACPSRDRGYNEQFF.

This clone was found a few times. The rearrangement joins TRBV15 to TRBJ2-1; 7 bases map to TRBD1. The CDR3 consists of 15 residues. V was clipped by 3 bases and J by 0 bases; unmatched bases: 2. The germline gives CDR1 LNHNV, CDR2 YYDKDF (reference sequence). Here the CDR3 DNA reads TGTGCCACCAGCAGGGACAGGAGCTCCTACAATGAGCAGTTCTTC. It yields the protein CATSRDRSSYNEQFF.

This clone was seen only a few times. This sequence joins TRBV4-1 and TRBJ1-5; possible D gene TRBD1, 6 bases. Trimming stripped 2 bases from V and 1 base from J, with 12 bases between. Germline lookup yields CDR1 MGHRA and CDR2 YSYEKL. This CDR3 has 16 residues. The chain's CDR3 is CASSQIHRASNQPQHF. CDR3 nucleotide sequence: TGCGCCAGCAGCCAAATTCACAGGGCCAGCAATCAGCCCCAGCATTTT.

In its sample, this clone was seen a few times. The CDR3 sequence is CASKPPGQGLDRFF. The CDR3 coding sequence is TGCGCCAGCAAGCCGCCGGGACAGGGCTTGGACCGGTTCTTC. The rearrangement uses TRBV5-1 and TRBJ2-1; 9 bases are shared with TRBD1. V gave up 6 bases and J gave up 15 bases; unmatched junction bases: 16. CDR1 SGHRS and CDR2 YFSETQ come from the germline V gene. This CDR3 comprises 14 residues.

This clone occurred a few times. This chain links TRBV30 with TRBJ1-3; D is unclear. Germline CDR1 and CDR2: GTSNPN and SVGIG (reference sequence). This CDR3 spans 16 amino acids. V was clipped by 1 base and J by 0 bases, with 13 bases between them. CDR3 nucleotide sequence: TGTGCCTGGAGTGCCCCCCGACTGGCCTCTGGAAACACCATATATTTT. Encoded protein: CAWSAPRLASGNTIYF.

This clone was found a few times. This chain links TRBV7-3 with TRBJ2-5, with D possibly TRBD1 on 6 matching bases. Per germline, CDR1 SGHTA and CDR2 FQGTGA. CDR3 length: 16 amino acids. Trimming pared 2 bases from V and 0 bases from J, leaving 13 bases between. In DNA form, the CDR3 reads TGTGCCAGCAGCTTATTGGGGACAACTTACCAAGAGACCCAGTACTTC. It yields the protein CASSLLGTTYQETQYF.

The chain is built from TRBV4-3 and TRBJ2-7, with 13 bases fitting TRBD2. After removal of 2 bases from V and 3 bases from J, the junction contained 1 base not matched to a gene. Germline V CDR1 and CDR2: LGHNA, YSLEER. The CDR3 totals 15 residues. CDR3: CASSQTSGGVYEQYF. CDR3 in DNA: TGCGCCAGCAGCCAAACTAGCGGGGGGGTCTACGAGCAGTACTTC.

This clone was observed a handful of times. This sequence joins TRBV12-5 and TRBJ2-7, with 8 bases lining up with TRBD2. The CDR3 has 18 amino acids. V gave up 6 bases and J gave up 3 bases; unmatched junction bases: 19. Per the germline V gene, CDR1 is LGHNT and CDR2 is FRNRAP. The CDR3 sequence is CASGPTRGGSGQIYEQYF. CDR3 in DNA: TGTGCTAGTGGCCCAACTCGGGGGGGATCTGGACAGATCTACGAGCAGTACTTC. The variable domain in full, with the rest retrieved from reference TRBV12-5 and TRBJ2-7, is DARVTQTPRHKVTEMGQEVTMRCQPILGHNTVFWYRQTMMQGLELLAYFRNRAPLDDSGMPKDRFSAEMPDATLATLKIQPSEPRDSAVYFCASGPTRGGSGQIYEQYFGPGTRLTVT.

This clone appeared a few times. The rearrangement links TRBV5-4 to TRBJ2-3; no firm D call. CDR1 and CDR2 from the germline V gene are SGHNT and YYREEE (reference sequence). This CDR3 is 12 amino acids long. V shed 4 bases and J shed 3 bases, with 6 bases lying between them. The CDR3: CASSIVTDTQYF. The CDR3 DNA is TGTGCCAGCAGCATCGTTACAGATACGCAGTATTTT.

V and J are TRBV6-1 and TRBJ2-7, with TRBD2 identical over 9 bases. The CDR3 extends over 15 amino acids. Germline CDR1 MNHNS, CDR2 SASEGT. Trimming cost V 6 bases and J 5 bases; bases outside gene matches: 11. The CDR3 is CASSLRLAGAHEQYF. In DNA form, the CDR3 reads TGTGCCAGCAGCTTAAGGTTAGCGGGGGCCCACGAGCAGTACTTC.

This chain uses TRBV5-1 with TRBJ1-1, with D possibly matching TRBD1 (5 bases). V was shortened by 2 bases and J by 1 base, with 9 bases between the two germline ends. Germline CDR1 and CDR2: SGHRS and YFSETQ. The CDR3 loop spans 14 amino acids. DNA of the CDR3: TGCGCCAGCAGCTTCGGAGGGGCGAACACTGAAGCTTTCTTT. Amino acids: CASSFGGANTEAFF.

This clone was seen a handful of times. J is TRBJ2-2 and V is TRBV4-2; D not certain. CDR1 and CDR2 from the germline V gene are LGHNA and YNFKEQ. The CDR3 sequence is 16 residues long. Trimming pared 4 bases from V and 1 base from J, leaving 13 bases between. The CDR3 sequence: CASSPTHSRNTGELFF. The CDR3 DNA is TGTGCCAGCAGCCCAACCCACTCTAGGAACACCGGGGAGCTGTTTTTT.

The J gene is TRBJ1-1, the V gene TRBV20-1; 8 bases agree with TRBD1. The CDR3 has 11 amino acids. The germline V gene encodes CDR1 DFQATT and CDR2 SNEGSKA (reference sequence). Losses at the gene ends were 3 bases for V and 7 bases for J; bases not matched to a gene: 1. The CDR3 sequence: CSASDRGEAFF. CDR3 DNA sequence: TGCAGTGCTAGTGACAGGGGTGAAGCTTTCTTT.

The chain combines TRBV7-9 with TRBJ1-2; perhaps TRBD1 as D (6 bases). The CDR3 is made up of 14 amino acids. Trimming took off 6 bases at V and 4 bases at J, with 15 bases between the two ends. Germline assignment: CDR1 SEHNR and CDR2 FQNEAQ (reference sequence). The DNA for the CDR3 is TGTGCCAGCAGTTCTATCGGGACACCCTATGGCTACACCTTC. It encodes CASSSIGTPYGYTF.

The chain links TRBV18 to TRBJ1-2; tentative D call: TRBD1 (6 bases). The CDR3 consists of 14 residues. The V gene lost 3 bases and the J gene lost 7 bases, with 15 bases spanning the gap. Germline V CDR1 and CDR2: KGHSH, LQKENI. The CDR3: CASSPPGERSGYTF. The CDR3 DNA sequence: TGTGCCAGCTCACCCCCAGGGGAGAGGAGTGGCTACACCTTC.

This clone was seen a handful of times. The CDR3 nucleotides are TGTGCCAGCAGCCTGCAGACTAGCGGCACAGATACGCAGTATTTT. Translating gives CASSLQTSGTDTQYF. The chain is built from TRBV5-4 and TRBJ2-3, with TRBD2 identical over 8 bases. CDR3 length: 15 residues. Germline V gives CDR1 SGHNT, CDR2 YYREEE (reference sequence). The V segment lost 4 bases and the J segment 1 base; nucleotides outside the gene matches: 5.

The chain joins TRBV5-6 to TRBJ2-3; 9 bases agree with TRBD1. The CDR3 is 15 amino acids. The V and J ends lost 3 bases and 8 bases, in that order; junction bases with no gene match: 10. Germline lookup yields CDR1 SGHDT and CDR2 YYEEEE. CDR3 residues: CASSSPGDREVTQYF. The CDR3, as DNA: TGTGCCAGCAGCTCCCCGGGGGACAGGGAAGTTACGCAGTATTTT.

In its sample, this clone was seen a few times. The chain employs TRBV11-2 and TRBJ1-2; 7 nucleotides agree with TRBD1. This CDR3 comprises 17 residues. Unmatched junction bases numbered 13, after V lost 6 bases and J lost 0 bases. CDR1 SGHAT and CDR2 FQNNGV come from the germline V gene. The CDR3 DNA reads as TGTGCCAGCAGGAGACCGGGACAGCGCCTTCCTAACTATGGCTACACCTTC. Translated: CASRRPGQRLPNYGYTF.

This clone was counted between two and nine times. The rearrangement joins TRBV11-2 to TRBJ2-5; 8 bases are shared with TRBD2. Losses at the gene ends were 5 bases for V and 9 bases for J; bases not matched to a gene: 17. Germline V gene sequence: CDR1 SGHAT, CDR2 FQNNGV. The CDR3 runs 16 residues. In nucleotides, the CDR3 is TGTGCCAGCAGCACTTTAGCGGGGACGCTTCCCTTTTCCCAGTACTTC. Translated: CASSTLAGTLPFSQYF.

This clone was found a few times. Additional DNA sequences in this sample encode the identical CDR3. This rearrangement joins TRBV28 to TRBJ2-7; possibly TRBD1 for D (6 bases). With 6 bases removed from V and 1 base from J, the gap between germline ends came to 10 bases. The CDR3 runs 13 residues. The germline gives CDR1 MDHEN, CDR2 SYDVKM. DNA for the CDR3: TGTGCCAGCAGCTTAGGACAGTCCTACGAGCAGTACTTC. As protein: CASSLGQSYEQYF.

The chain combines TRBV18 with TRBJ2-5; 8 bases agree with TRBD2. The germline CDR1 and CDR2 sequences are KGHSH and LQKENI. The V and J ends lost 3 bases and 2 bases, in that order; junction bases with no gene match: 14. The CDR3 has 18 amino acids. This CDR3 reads CASSPGTREPTPQETQYF. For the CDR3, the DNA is TGTGCCAGCTCACCGGGGACTAGGGAGCCTACCCCTCAAGAGACCCAGTACTTC.

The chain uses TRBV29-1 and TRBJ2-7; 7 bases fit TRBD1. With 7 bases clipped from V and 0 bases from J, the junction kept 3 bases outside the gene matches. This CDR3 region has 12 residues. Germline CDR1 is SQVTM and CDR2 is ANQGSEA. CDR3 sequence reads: CSAWDSSYEQYF. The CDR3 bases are TGCAGCGCCTGGGACAGCTCCTACGAGCAGTACTTC.

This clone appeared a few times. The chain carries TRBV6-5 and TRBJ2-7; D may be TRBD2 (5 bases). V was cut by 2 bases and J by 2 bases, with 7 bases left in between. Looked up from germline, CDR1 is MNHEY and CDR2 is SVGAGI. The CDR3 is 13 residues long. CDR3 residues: CASSYAGAYEQYF. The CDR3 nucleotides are TGTGCCAGCAGTTACGCCGGGGCCTACGAGCAGTACTTC.

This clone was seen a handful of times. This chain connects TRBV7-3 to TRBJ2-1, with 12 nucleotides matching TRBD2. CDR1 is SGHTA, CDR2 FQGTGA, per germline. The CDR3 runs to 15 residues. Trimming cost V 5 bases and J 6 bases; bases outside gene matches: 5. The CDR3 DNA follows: TGTGCCAGCAGCCCCCTAGCGGGGGGGCTCAATGAGCAGTTCTTC. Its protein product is CASSPLAGGLNEQFF.

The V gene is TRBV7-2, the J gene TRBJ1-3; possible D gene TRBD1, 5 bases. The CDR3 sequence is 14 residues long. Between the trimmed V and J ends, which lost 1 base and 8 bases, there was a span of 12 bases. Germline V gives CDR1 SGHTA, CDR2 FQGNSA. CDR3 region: CASSLVYGGDTIYF. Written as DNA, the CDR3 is TGTGCCAGCAGCTTAGTGTATGGAGGGGACACCATATATTTT.

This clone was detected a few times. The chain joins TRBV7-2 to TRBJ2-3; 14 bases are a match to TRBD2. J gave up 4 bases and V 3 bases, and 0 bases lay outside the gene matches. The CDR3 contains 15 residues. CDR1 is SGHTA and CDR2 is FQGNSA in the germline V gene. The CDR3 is CASSLGLAGADTQYF. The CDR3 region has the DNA TGTGCCAGCAGCTTGGGACTAGCGGGGGCAGATACGCAGTATTTT.

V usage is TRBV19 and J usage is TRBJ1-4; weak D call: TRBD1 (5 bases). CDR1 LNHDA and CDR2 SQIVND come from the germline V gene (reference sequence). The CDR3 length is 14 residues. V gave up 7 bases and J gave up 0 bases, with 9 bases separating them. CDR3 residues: CASKGMATNEKLFF. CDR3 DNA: TGTGCCAGTAAGGGGATGGCAACTAATGAAAAACTGTTTTTT.

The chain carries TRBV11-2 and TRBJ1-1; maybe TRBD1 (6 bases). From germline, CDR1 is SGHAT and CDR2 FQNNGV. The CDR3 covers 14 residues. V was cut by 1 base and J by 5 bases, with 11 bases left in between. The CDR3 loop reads CASSLVVRGTEAFF. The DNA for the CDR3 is TGTGCCAGCAGCTTAGTGGTCAGGGGAACTGAAGCTTTCTTT.